Each of the 14 T cell receptor beta chains below was sequenced from the same sample in a study of cytomegalovirus exposure and HLA in healthy donors. The PCR contained 60 Vbeta and 13 Jbeta primers. Sequencing used immunoSEQ multiplex PCR; TCRdb keeps in-frame clones, though not all of them. The sample has tens of thousands of clones; roughly 70% are singletons. The sample consisted of PBMCs. The receptors here all came from a male donor in good health and CMV-seropositive.

The chain couples TRBV10-1 to TRBJ1-1; D is uncertain. Per germline, CDR1 WNHNN and CDR2 SYGVQD (reference sequence). V was pared by 4 bases and J by 4 bases, with 13 bases between. This CDR3 contains 14 residues. The CDR3: CASSATGSPTEAFF. The CDR3 region has the DNA TGCGCCAGCAGTGCAACGGGGAGCCCCACTGAAGCTTTCTTT.

The chain joins TRBV30 to TRBJ2-5, with D perhaps matching TRBD1 (5 bases). The CDR3 contains 13 residues. The V and J ends lost 1 base and 1 base respectively, with 7 bases between them. Germline CDR1 GTSNPN, CDR2 SVGIG (reference sequence). For the CDR3, the DNA is TGTGCCTGGAGTGAGGGGCCCCAAGAGACCCAGTACTTC. Amino acid sequence: CAWSEGPQETQYF.

The gene calls are TRBV15 and TRBJ2-2, with 7 bases fitting TRBD2. The CDR3 spans 16 residues. Germline CDR1 reads LNHNV; CDR2 reads YYDKDF (reference sequence). The V and J ends lost 0 bases and 2 bases, in that order; junction bases with no gene match: 3. CDR3 in amino acids: CATSRESGTNTGELFF. The CDR3 DNA sequence: TGTGCCACCAGCAGAGAAAGCGGGACCAACACCGGGGAGCTGTTTTTT. The full variable domain, in which reference TRBV15 and TRBJ2-2 provide the parts outside the CDR3, is DAMVIQNPRYQVTQFGKPVTLSCSQTLNHNVMYWYQQKSSQAPKLLFHYYDKDFNNEADTPDNFQSRRPNTSFCFLDIRSPGLGDTAMYLCATSRESGTNTGELFFGEGSRLTVL.

With respect to this clone: The sample has other DNA sequences that encode this CDR3 too. The chain couples TRBV19 to TRBJ1-5, with 10 bases identical to TRBD1. V trimming: 4 bases; J trimming: 8 bases; junction bases outside the gene matches: 2. There are 13 residues in the CDR3. Germline V gene data show CDR1 as LNHDA and CDR2 as SQIVND (reference sequence). This CDR3 reads CASSRDRGEPQHF. CDR3 nucleotide sequence: TGTGCCAGTAGTAGGGACAGGGGAGAGCCCCAGCATTTT. The whole variable domain, remainder taken from reference TRBV19 and TRBJ1-5, is DGGITQSPKYLFRKEGQNVTLSCEQNLNHDAMYWYRQDPGQGLRLIYYSQIVNDFQKGDIAEGYSVSREKKESFPLTVTSAQKNPTAFYLCASSRDRGEPQHFGDGTRLSIL.

V is TRBV19 and J is TRBJ2-7; tentatively, D is TRBD2 (6 bases). The length of the CDR3 is 13 residues. The V gene lost 6 bases and the J gene lost 0 bases, with 9 bases spanning the gap. The V gene's germline CDR1 is LNHDA and CDR2 SQIVND (reference sequence). CDR3 DNA sequence: TGTGCCAGTAGGGGACTGAACTCCTACGAGCAGTACTTC. This translates into CASRGLNSYEQYF.

The CDR3 here is CASSYSPRVGWETQYF. The CDR3 bases are TGTGCCAGCAGTTACTCGCCCAGGGTTGGCTGGGAGACCCAGTACTTC. V gene TRBV6-5 combines with J gene TRBJ2-5; weak D call: TRBD1 (5 bases). Germline loops: CDR1 MNHEY, CDR2 SVGAGI. V lost 0 bases and J lost 5, with 16 bases in between. The CDR3 loop spans 16 amino acids.

This clone was seen only once. The rearrangement uses TRBV14 and TRBJ2-2; 8 positions agree with TRBD2. Trimming removed 4 bases from V and 4 bases from J; junction bases left unmatched: 5. The germline gives CDR1 SGHDN, CDR2 FVKESK. The CDR3 is made up of 15 amino acids. The CDR3 is CASSLSGTGTGELFF. The CDR3 DNA is TGTGCCAGCAGCCTTAGCGGGACGGGCACCGGGGAGCTGTTTTTT.

This clone was counted between two and nine times. The J gene is TRBJ1-1, the V gene TRBV7-2; D is uncertain. V lost 2 bases and J lost 6, with 10 bases in between. In germline, CDR1 is SGHTA, CDR2 FQGNSA. This CDR3 has 13 amino acids. CDR3 coding DNA: TGTGCCAGCAGCTTATACAGTGGGTCTGAAGCTTTCTTT. This encodes CASSLYSGSEAFF.

DNA of the CDR3: TGTGCCTGGAGCGACTCGTACAGGGGTAGGGGCACTGAAGCTTTCTTT. Protein: CAWSDSYRGRGTEAFF. V is TRBV30 and J is TRBJ1-1, with 7 bases matching TRBD1. The CDR3 has 16 amino acids. V lost 3 bases to trimming and J lost 4 bases; unmatched junction nucleotides: 14. CDR1 GTSNPN and CDR2 SVGIG come from the germline V gene (reference sequence).

The chain uses TRBV21-1 and TRBJ1-1; the table's D call TRBD1 went unverified against the DNA. TRBV21-1 is a pseudogene segment. The CDR3 has 19 residues. CDR3 coding DNA: TGTGCCAGGCCCTCCCGGGACAGGGGGCTCAGCTGGGTGAACACTGAAGCTTTCTTT. It codes for CARPSRDRGLSWVNTEAFF.

The chain carries TRBV6-1 and TRBJ1-1, with D possibly being TRBD1 (5 bases). V was pared by 3 bases and J by 5 bases, with 10 bases between. The CDR3 runs 13 residues. CDR1 is MNHNS, CDR2 SASEGT, per germline. CDR3 loop: CASSELRGTEAFF. The CDR3 DNA reads TGTGCCAGCAGTGAGTTAAGGGGAACTGAAGCTTTCTTT.

The genes are TRBV10-3 and TRBJ1-1; D is perhaps TRBD1 (5 bases). Germline CDR1 is ENHRY and CDR2 is SYGVKD. V lost 2 bases and J lost 0, with 7 bases in between. The CDR3 sequence is 14 residues long. The CDR3 DNA reads TGTGCCATCAGTGAGCAGGGCATGAACACTGAAGCTTTCTTT. This translates into CAISEQGMNTEAFF.

The chain couples TRBV30 to TRBJ1-5; possible D gene TRBD1, 6 bases. This CDR3 has 14 amino acids. Per the germline V gene, CDR1 is GTSNPN and CDR2 is SVGIG (reference sequence). V shed 3 bases and J shed 1 base, with 10 bases lying between them. Here the CDR3 reads CAWSVTGSNQPQHF. CDR3 DNA sequence: TGTGCCTGGAGCGTAACAGGGAGCAATCAGCCCCAGCATTTT.

The V gene is TRBV7-9, the J gene TRBJ1-2; D is possibly TRBD1 (5 bases). The CDR3 extends over 15 amino acids. Trimming took off 3 bases at V and 5 bases at J, with 16 bases between the two ends. The germline CDR1 and CDR2 sequences are SEHNR and FQNEAQ (reference sequence). The CDR3 here is CASSFPGRGFYGYTF. The CDR3 DNA sequence: TGTGCCAGCAGCTTTCCGGGGCGGGGGTTTTATGGCTACACCTTC.